These T cell receptor beta chains were read from a single sample in a study of blood T cell repertoires in COVID-19. Clones were read by immunoSEQ multiplex PCR, and TCRdb kept only the in-frame ones, dropping some. The table records 66,000 or so clones, 86% of them present only once. Sequencing was carried out using peripheral blood. The receptors come from a middle-aged man with active COVID-19. Each CDR3 is given with its conserved first and last residue. The D gene is left open where the match is weak. The size field is filled for only some rows; it gives once, few, many or a size class.

TGTGCCAGCAGCGTAGAAGGACTATTTAACCCTGAAGCTTTCTTT CASSVEGLFNPEAFF - TRBV9 - TRBJ1-1
TGTGCCAGCAGCCCCAAGTCGCCCCGACTAGCGGGAGTGGATACGCAGTATTTT CASSPKSPRLAGVDTQYF once TRBV14 TRBD2 TRBJ2-3
TGTGCCAGCTCACCTATGACTAGCGGGGGGGCCAGCTCCTACAATGAGCAGTTCTTC CASSPMTSGGASSYNEQFF - TRBV18 TRBD2 TRBJ2-1
TGTGCCAGCACCGTCGGCAGGGGGAATGGCTACACCTTC CASTVGRGNGYTF - TRBV12-3/TRBV12-4 TRBD1 TRBJ1-2
TGTGCCAGTAGAGCACAGGGGGTGAACACTGAAGCTTTCTTT CASRAQGVNTEAFF few TRBV19 TRBD1 TRBJ1-1
TGTGCCAGCTCGCCGACAGGGCCACCCCTGAATGGCTACACCTTC CASSPTGPPLNGYTF - TRBV18 TRBD1 TRBJ1-2
TGTGCCAGTAGACTTAACCCGGGTTTGAACACTGAAGCTTTCTTT CASRLNPGLNTEAFF - TRBV19 - TRBJ1-1
TGTGCCAGCAGTGAACAACAGAGACAAGAGACCCAGTACTTC CASSEQQRQETQYF - TRBV2 - TRBJ2-5
TGTGCCAGCAGCCAAGTTTCAGGGGCCCAGTACTTC CASSQVSGAQYF - TRBV3-1/TRBV3-2 - TRBJ2-5
TGTGCCAGCAGCGTTGACAGGGTAAATTCACCCCTCCACTTT CASSVDRVNSPLHF few TRBV9 TRBD1 TRBJ1-6
TGTGCCAGCAGTTACGACAGGCTCAGGGTGGGTGGCTACACCTTC CASSYDRLRVGGYTF - TRBV6-5 - TRBJ1-2
TGTGCCAGCAGTTTAGGACAGGGGGACATTCAGTACTTC CASSLGQGDIQYF - TRBV12-3/TRBV12-4 TRBD1 TRBJ2-4
TGTGCCAGAAGCTTCGTCCCATGCGCCCTCACCTACAATGAGCAGTTCTTC CARSFVPCALTYNEQFF - TRBV5-3 - TRBJ2-1
TGTGCCAGCAGCGTAGGGACAGGGGTAGACTCCTACGAGCAGTACTTC CASSVGTGVDSYEQYF - TRBV9 TRBD1 TRBJ2-7
TGTGCCAGCGCCAGGGGTGCGAACACCGGGGAGCTGTTTTTT CASARGANTGELFF - TRBV5-4 - TRBJ2-2
TGTGCCAGCAGCCTACAGGGGCCCCACACTGAAGCTTTCTTT CASSLQGPHTEAFF - TRBV6-5 TRBD1 TRBJ1-1
TGTGCCAGCAGTCAGACAGGACTCTCTGGAAACACCATATATTTT CASSQTGLSGNTIYF once TRBV6-6 - TRBJ1-3
TGTGCCAGCAGCCTCGGACTAGCAGGAGATACGCAGTATTTT CASSLGLAGDTQYF - TRBV3-1/TRBV3-2 TRBD2 TRBJ2-3
TGTGCCATCAGTGAGTCGACAGGGGAGGCTGGCTACACCTTC CAISESTGEAGYTF - TRBV10-3 TRBD1 TRBJ1-2
TGTGCCAGCAGTTTCGGGACAGGCGTGAACACCGGGGAGCTGTTTTTT CASSFGTGVNTGELFF - TRBV6-5 TRBD1 TRBJ2-2
TGTGCCAGCAGCTCCGGGACAGGGGATCATCAGCCCCAGCATTTT CASSSGTGDHQPQHF - TRBV5-6 TRBD1 TRBJ1-5
TGTGCCTGGAGGGTAGGGGCAGGGTTCTCCGCTGGCTACACCTTC CAWRVGAGFSAGYTF - TRBV30 - TRBJ1-2
TGTGCCACCAGTGATTTGCGGGACAGGGAAAATGGGGCGAACACCGGGGAGCTGTTTTTT CATSDLRDRENGANTGELFF - TRBV24-1 TRBD1 TRBJ2-2
TGTGCCACCGGGTCCAGGGGCGACAATGAGCAGTTCTTC CATGSRGDNEQFF - TRBV27 - TRBJ2-1
TGTGCCAGCAGCCTAGCTCGATCGGGGACCCAGTACTTC CASSLARSGTQYF - TRBV6-5 - TRBJ2-5
TGTGCCAGCAGTAAAAAACTAGCGGAGAGCGGGGAGCTGTTTTTT CASSKKLAESGELFF - TRBV2 TRBD2 TRBJ2-2
TGTGCCAGCAGCCCCTACCGTAATGAGCAGTTCTTC CASSPYRNEQFF - TRBV9 - TRBJ2-1
TGCGCCAGCAGCGCCGGACAGGGGGACACCATATATTTT CASSAGQGDTIYF - TRBV5-1 TRBD1 TRBJ1-3
TGCGCCAGCAGCCAATCTAGCGGGGGGGGCTCCTACAATGAGCAGTTCTTC CASSQSSGGGSYNEQFF once TRBV4-1 TRBD2 TRBJ2-1
TGTGCCAGTAGTCCAGGCTCACCCTCGTGGGGCGTCGAGACCCAGTACTTC CASSPGSPSWGVETQYF - TRBV19 - TRBJ2-5
TGTGCCAGCAGCTTTAAAACAGGGGGTGAAAAACTGTTTTTT CASSFKTGGEKLFF - TRBV11-2 TRBD1 TRBJ1-4
TGTGCCAGTAGTGAAAATAGGGGCGTGAATTCACCCCTCCACTTT CASSENRGVNSPLHF - TRBV6-1 - TRBJ1-6
TGTGCCAGCAGTGAATACACTAGCGGGACCTACAATGAGCAGTTCTTC CASSEYTSGTYNEQFF - TRBV25-1 TRBD2 TRBJ2-1
TGTGCCAGCAGCGCCAGACAGAGAGAGACCCAGTACTTC CASSARQRETQYF once TRBV7-7 - TRBJ2-5
TGCGCCAGCAGCTTGACACCAGATTACACAGATACGCAGTATTTT CASSLTPDYTDTQYF - TRBV5-1 - TRBJ2-3
TGCGCCAGCAGCCAAGTCGGGAGGGCCAAGTATGAGCAGTTCTTC CASSQVGRAKYEQFF - TRBV4-1 TRBD2 TRBJ2-1
TGTGCCAGCAGTGGGGGACTAGCGGGAGGGGGAGAGACCCAGTACTTC CASSGGLAGGGETQYF - TRBV2 TRBD2 TRBJ2-5
TGTGCCAGCAATTCGGGACACTTAAGCTCCTACGAGCAGTACTTC CASNSGHLSSYEQYF - TRBV6-5 - TRBJ2-7
TGTGCCAGCAGCCCCTTACAGGGGTCTGAGTCGGCTTTCTTT CASSPLQGSESAFF - TRBV3-1/TRBV3-2 TRBD1 TRBJ1-1
TGCGCCAGCAGCCAAGAGGGGACTAGAAATGAGCAGTTCTTC CASSQEGTRNEQFF few TRBV4-1 TRBD2 TRBJ2-1
TGTGCCAGCAGCGTAGTCGGACTAGCGGGGGGGAGCACAGATACGCAGTATTTT CASSVVGLAGGSTDTQYF - TRBV9 TRBD2 TRBJ2-3
TGTGCCAGCAGTCGCTCGGGACAGGGTGATACGCAGTATTTT CASSRSGQGDTQYF - TRBV6-5 TRBD1 TRBJ2-3
TGTGCCAGCAGTTACTCGGCGGGCCACACAACTGGAAACACCATATATTTT CASSYSAGHTTGNTIYF - TRBV6-2/TRBV6-3 - TRBJ1-3
TGTGCCAGCAGTGTGGGGGCGGGCGGCTACACCTTC CASSVGAGGYTF - TRBV28 - TRBJ1-2
TGTGCCAGCAGCCCACGACAGTTGGCGGGCAATCAGCCCCAGCATTTT CASSPRQLAGNQPQHF - TRBV28 - TRBJ1-5
TGTGCCAGCAGCTTACACAGGGGTTCACCCCTCCACTTT CASSLHRGSPLHF - TRBV7-9 TRBD1 TRBJ1-6
TGTGCCAGCAACACCGGGACAGAAAAAATTTCGACTAGCACAGATACGCAGTATTTT CASNTGTEKISTSTDTQYF - TRBV7-9 TRBD1 TRBJ2-3
TGTGCCAGCAGCTTAGAGGAGGGCGGCTACACCTTC CASSLEEGGYTF - TRBV7-2 - TRBJ1-2
TGTGCCAGCAGCTTAAGCGGGGGGGCCTGGGAGCAGTTCTTC CASSLSGGAWEQFF - TRBV7-9 TRBD2 TRBJ2-1